The present T cell receptor (beta chain) was sequenced within a study of cytomegalovirus exposure and HLA in healthy donors. For the study at large: The same platform as the roughly 700 first-cohort repertoires was used for the 95 to 150 validation repertoires, a later analysis reported.

This clone was seen a few times. Looked up from germline, CDR1 is LNHDA and CDR2 is SQIVND (reference sequence). CDR3 length: 13 residues. V shed 8 bases and J shed 8 bases, with 18 bases lying between them. Repertoires were generated with immunoSEQ multiplex PCR, while TCRdb's copy carries only in-frame clones and drops some. This sample has over 150,000 clones, with 86% found just once. The chain uses TRBV19 and TRBJ1-2; maybe TRBD1 (5 bases). The TCR was taken from a human donor in good health. Sequences were obtained from PBMCs. The CDR3 coding sequence is TGTGCCAGTGGGCAGGGCCCTCTGGAGGGCTACACCTTC. This sequence encodes CASGQGPLEGYTF.